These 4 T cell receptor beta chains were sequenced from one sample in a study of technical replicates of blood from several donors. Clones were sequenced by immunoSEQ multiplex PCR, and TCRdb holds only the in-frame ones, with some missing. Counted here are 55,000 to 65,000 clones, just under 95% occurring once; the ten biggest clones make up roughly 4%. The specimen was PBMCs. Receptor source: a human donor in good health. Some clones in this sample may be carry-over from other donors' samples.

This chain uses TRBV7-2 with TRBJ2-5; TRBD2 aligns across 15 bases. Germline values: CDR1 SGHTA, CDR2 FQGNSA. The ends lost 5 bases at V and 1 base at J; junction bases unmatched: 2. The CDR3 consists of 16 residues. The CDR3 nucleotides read TGTGCCAGCAGCCGGGGACTAGCGGGGGGCCAAGAGACCCAGTACTTC. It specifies CASSRGLAGGQETQYF.

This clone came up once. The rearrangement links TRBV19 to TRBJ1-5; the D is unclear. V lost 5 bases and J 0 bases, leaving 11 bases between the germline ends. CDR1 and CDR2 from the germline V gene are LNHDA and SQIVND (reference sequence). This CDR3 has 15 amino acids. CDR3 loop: CASSATVSSNQPQHF. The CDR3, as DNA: TGTGCCAGTAGTGCCACGGTCTCTAGCAATCAGCCCCAGCATTTT.

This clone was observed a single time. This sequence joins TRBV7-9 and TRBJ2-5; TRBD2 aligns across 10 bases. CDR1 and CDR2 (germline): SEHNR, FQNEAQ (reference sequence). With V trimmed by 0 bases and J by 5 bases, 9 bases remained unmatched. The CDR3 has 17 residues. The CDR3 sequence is CASSLARLAGSGETQYF. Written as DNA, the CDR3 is TGTGCCAGCAGCTTAGCCAGACTAGCGGGTTCCGGGGAGACCCAGTACTTC.

In DNA form, the CDR3 reads TGCGCCAGCAGCTCCGACATCTACGAGCAGTACTTC. It yields the protein CASSSDIYEQYF. V gene TRBV5-1 combines with J gene TRBJ2-7; D remains unclear. The V end lost 3 bases, the J end lost 3 bases, and 7 bases lay between the germline ends. CDR1 and CDR2 (germline): SGHRS, YFSETQ. The CDR3 length is 12 residues. Full variable domain (missing parts from reference TRBV5-1 and TRBJ2-7): KAGVTQTPRYLIKTRGQQVTLSCSPISGHRSVSWYQQTPGQGLQFLFEYFSETQRNKGNFPGRFSGRQFSNSRSEMNVSTLELGDSALYLCASSSDIYEQYFGPGTRLTVT.